The entry below describes one TCR beta chain. The sample is drawn from a study of blood T cell repertoires in COVID-19. Profiled with immunoSEQ multiplex PCR; TCRdb holds only in-frame clones, not every one. The data contain 200,000 to 250,000 clones, about 83% of them seen just once; the ten biggest clones take up 6% to 9.5%. This TCR derives from a woman between 50 and 59 years old with acute or convalescent COVID-19. Sample: peripheral blood.

The CDR3 loop is CATSVGQGVDEQFF. The DNA of the CDR3 is TGTGCCACCAGTGTGGGACAGGGGGTGGATGAGCAGTTCTTC. The chain carries TRBV24-1 and TRBJ2-1; 11 bases match TRBD1. This CDR3 is 14 amino acids long. CDR1 and CDR2 from the germline V gene are KGHDR and SFDVKD. After removal of 5 bases from V and 8 bases from J, the junction contained 4 bases not matched to a gene.